The clone carrying this TCR beta chain was found a few times. Its antigen remains unknown. This sample was included in a study of T cell repertoires in aging, cancer and after chemotherapy. Study results and limitations: Across the chemotherapy interval, each cancer cohort showed higher median generation probability, suggesting thymic rebound.

Rearranged V-D-J TRB sequences were amplified with a mixed TRB-A/B primer pool. TCRdb itself ran the multiplex PCR reads through MiXCR, one entry per CDR3 protein. Of 10,000 to 11,000 distinct CDR3 sequences detected, roughly two fifths appear once; the ten largest clones hold roughly 1.8%. Amplification of TCR beta used genomic DNA extracted from peripheral blood. The germline V gene encodes CDR1 MNHEY and CDR2 SMNVEV (reference sequence). The V and J ends lost 3 bases and 12 bases respectively, with 17 bases between them. There are 14 residues in the CDR3. V and J are TRBV27 and TRBJ1-4; perhaps TRBD1 as D (5 bases). The sequenced material came from blood. The TCR was taken from a human donor in good health. The CDR3 bases are TGTGCCAGCAGTTTTGGGGGTTTTGGGTTTGAACTGTTTTTT. As protein: CASSFGGFGFELFF.